Listed below are T cell receptor beta chains from one sample, sequenced in a study of CD8 T cells in ankylosing spondylitis. TCRdb independently ran MiXCR on the 5' RACE reads; one entry per CDR3 protein. The data contain 700,000 or so distinct CDR3 sequences, around 17% of them singletons. The sequenced material came from blood, either unsorted or a sorted T cell fraction (not recorded which). These TCRs come from a male donor with ankylosing spondylitis. Both conserved end residues are part of each CDR3. A D gene is named only where the DNA matches it firmly. Not every row has a clone size; where given, it reads once, few, many or a size class.

D: .; V: TRBV4-2; size: many; J: TRBJ2-7; length: 15; CDR3: CASSQDPGGSYEQYF; DNA: TGTGCCAGCAGCCAAGATCCGGGTGGCTCCTACGAGCAGTACTTC
D: TRBD1; V: TRBV10-3; size: .; J: TRBJ2-7; length: 15; CDR3: CAISEPRDRGYEQYF; DNA: TGTGCCATCAGTGAACCCCGGGACAGGGGTTACGAGCAGTACTTC
D: .; V: TRBV4-3; size: few; J: TRBJ2-2; length: 17; CDR3: CASSQDRAGPNTGELFF; DNA: TGCGCCAGCAGCCAAGATCGAGCGGGCCCTAACACCGGGGAGCTGTTTTTT
D: .; V: TRBV10-3; size: many; J: TRBJ2-1; length: 15; CDR3: CAISEGGSSYNEQFF; DNA: TGTGCCATCAGTGAGGGAGGGAGCTCCTACAATGAGCAGTTCTTC
D: TRBD2; V: TRBV29-1; size: .; J: TRBJ2-3; length: 15; CDR3: CSVAGTSGGTDTQYF; DNA: TGCAGCGTGGCCGGTACTAGCGGGGGCACAGATACGCAGTATTTT
D: .; V: TRBV7-2; size: .; J: TRBJ2-5; length: 17; CDR3: CASSLVWFGGGEEAQYF; DNA: TGTGCCAGCAGCTTAGTTTGGTTCGGGGGTGGAGAAGAGGCCCAGTACTTC
D: .; V: TRBV7-2; size: few; J: TRBJ2-1; length: 14; CDR3: CASSFLDAYNEQFF; DNA: TGTGCCAGCAGCTTCCTAGACGCCTACAATGAGCAGTTCTTC
D: TRBD2; V: TRBV7-9; size: .; J: TRBJ2-7; length: 13; CDR3: CASSPGGRHEQYF; DNA: TGTGCCAGCAGCCCGGGGGGGCGGCACGAGCAGTACTTC
D: .; V: TRBV2; size: .; J: TRBJ2-3; length: 13; CDR3: CASSAVAADTQYF; DNA: TGTGCCAGCAGTGCGGTAGCGGCAGATACGCAGTATTTT
D: .; V: TRBV2; size: .; J: TRBJ1-2; length: 12; CDR3: CASTLRDFGYTF; DNA: TGTGCCAGCACCCTCCGGGACTTCGGCTACACCTTC
D: .; V: TRBV5-1; size: many; J: TRBJ2-7; length: 14; CDR3: CASSLESLLGEQYF; DNA: TGCGCCAGCAGCTTGGAATCCCTCCTCGGCGAGCAGTACTTC
D: .; V: TRBV11-2; size: many; J: TRBJ2-1; length: 15; CDR3: CASSLAGGAGNEQFF; DNA: TGTGCCAGCAGCTTAGCTGGCGGAGCTGGGAATGAGCAGTTCTTC
D: TRBD1; V: TRBV5-4; size: few; J: TRBJ1-3; length: 15; CDR3: CASSRDRGTGNTIYF; DNA: TGTGCCAGCAGCCGAGACAGGGGAACTGGAAACACCATATATTTT
D: TRBD1; V: TRBV5-1; size: few; J: TRBJ1-3; length: 14; CDR3: CASSQGQPGNTIYF; DNA: TGCGCCAGCAGCCAGGGACAGCCTGGAAACACCATATATTTT
D: TRBD2; V: TRBV30; size: .; J: TRBJ2-2; length: 16; CDR3: CAWTSWASGGFGELFF; DNA: TGTGCCTGGACCTCCTGGGCTAGCGGGGGGTTCGGGGAGCTGTTTTTT
D: .; V: TRBV29-1; size: few; J: TRBJ2-2; length: 13; CDR3: CSVSTSEGGELFF; DNA: TGCAGCGTCTCCACGTCCGAGGGGGGGGAGCTGTTTTTT
D: TRBD2; V: TRBV11-1; size: few; J: TRBJ2-1; length: 15; CDR3: CASSSGLAGVNEQFF; DNA: TGTGCCAGCAGCTCGGGACTAGCGGGAGTTAATGAGCAGTTCTTC
D: .; V: TRBV29-1; size: .; J: TRBJ1-2; length: 17; CDR3: CSVFSGAPAQSNYGYTF; DNA: TGCAGCGTTTTTTCCGGGGCCCCGGCCCAATCTAACTATGGCTACACCTTC
D: .; V: TRBV5-1; size: few; J: TRBJ1-2; length: 15; CDR3: CASSSEGAWIYGYTF; DNA: TGCGCCAGCAGCTCGGAAGGGGCTTGGATTTATGGCTACACCTTC
D: TRBD1; V: TRBV29-1; size: .; J: TRBJ2-7; length: 15; CDR3: CSTLGGTGEYDEQYF; DNA: TGCAGCACCCTGGGGGGGACAGGGGAATACGACGAGCAGTACTTC
D: .; V: TRBV27; size: .; J: TRBJ2-7; length: 17; CDR3: CASSLYFGRPSSYEQYF; DNA: TGTGCCAGCAGTTTATACTTTGGCAGGCCGAGCTCCTACGAGCAGTACTTC
D: TRBD2; V: TRBV7-3; size: .; J: TRBJ2-1; length: 15; CDR3: CASSSPERGHNEQFF; DNA: TGTGCCAGCAGCTCCCCTGAGCGGGGTCACAATGAGCAGTTCTTC
D: TRBD1; V: TRBV4-1; size: .; J: TRBJ2-7; length: 15; CDR3: CASSQETGESYEQYF; DNA: TGCGCCAGCAGCCAAGAAACAGGGGAGTCCTACGAGCAGTACTTC
D: TRBD2; V: TRBV3-1; size: few; J: TRBJ2-1; length: 16; CDR3: CASSQVSSGSHVEQFF; DNA: TGTGCCAGCAGCCAAGTGTCCAGCGGGAGTCATGTTGAGCAGTTCTTC
D: TRBD2; V: TRBV7-9; size: .; J: TRBJ2-3; length: 17; CDR3: CASSFLRTSGVADTQYF; DNA: TGTGCCAGCAGCTTCTTACGGACTAGCGGGGTCGCAGATACGCAGTATTTT
D: .; V: TRBV29-1; size: .; J: TRBJ2-2; length: 16; CDR3: CSAVGIPEGDTGELFF; DNA: TGCAGCGCTGTTGGAATCCCGGAGGGCGACACCGGGGAGCTGTTTTTT
D: TRBD2; V: TRBV10-3; size: .; J: TRBJ2-3; length: 16; CDR3: CAISEALAGAADTQYF; DNA: TGTGCCATCAGTGAGGCACTAGCGGGGGCCGCAGATACGCAGTATTTT
D: .; V: TRBV5-1; size: many; J: TRBJ2-3; length: 15; CDR3: CASSLEASSTDTQYF; DNA: TGCGCCAGCAGCTTGGAGGCTTCTAGCACAGATACGCAGTATTTT
D: .; V: TRBV7-9; size: few; J: TRBJ1-1; length: 14; CDR3: CASSGRDGDTEAFF; DNA: TGTGCCAGCAGCGGCAGGGATGGGGACACTGAAGCTTTCTTT
D: .; V: TRBV11-2; size: .; J: TRBJ1-1; length: 15; CDR3: CASSPSGGAYTEAFF; DNA: TGTGCCAGCAGCCCCAGCGGCGGGGCTTACACTGAAGCTTTCTTT
D: .; V: TRBV6-2/TRBV6-3; size: few; J: TRBJ2-3; length: 13; CDR3: CASNPTSTDTQYF; DNA: TGTGCCAGCAACCCGACTAGCACAGATACGCAGTATTTT
D: .; V: TRBV30; size: few; J: TRBJ1-1; length: 13; CDR3: CAWERSANTEAFF; DNA: TGTGCCTGGGAGCGGTCCGCGAACACTGAAGCTTTCTTT
D: .; V: TRBV11-2; size: .; J: TRBJ2-1; length: 16; CDR3: CASSLELRADSNEQFF; DNA: TGTGCCAGCAGCTTAGAGTTGCGGGCCGATTCCAATGAGCAGTTCTTC
D: TRBD2; V: TRBV29-1; size: few; J: TRBJ2-7; length: 15; CDR3: CSVVGASSGPYEQYF; DNA: TGCAGCGTTGTAGGTGCGTCTAGCGGTCCCTACGAGCAGTACTTC
D: TRBD1; V: TRBV29-1; size: few; J: TRBJ2-2; length: 17; CDR3: CSVISRPGQGPSGELFF; DNA: TGCAGCGTCATCTCTCGCCCGGGACAGGGGCCCTCCGGGGAGCTGTTTTTT
D: .; V: TRBV6-5; size: few; J: TRBJ2-4; length: 15; CDR3: CASSYPVWGGGIQYF; DNA: TGTGCCAGCAGTTACCCTGTCTGGGGTGGAGGGATTCAGTACTTC
D: .; V: TRBV20-1; size: few; J: TRBJ2-1; length: 16; CDR3: CSARLPAGPVRNEQFF; DNA: TGCAGTGCTAGACTCCCCGCGGGACCCGTTAGGAATGAGCAGTTCTTC
D: .; V: TRBV29-1; size: many; J: TRBJ2-7; length: 13; CDR3: CSVLGGTAYEQYF; DNA: TGCAGCGTCTTAGGAGGAACAGCCTACGAGCAGTACTTC
D: .; V: TRBV20-1; size: few; J: TRBJ1-2; length: 13; CDR3: CSAPQREGNGYTF; DNA: TGCAGTGCTCCACAAAGGGAAGGGAATGGCTACACCTTC
D: .; V: TRBV4-3; size: .; J: TRBJ1-2; length: 15; CDR3: CASSQDLRANYGYTF; DNA: TGCGCCAGCAGCCAAGATCTGAGGGCAAACTATGGCTACACCTTC